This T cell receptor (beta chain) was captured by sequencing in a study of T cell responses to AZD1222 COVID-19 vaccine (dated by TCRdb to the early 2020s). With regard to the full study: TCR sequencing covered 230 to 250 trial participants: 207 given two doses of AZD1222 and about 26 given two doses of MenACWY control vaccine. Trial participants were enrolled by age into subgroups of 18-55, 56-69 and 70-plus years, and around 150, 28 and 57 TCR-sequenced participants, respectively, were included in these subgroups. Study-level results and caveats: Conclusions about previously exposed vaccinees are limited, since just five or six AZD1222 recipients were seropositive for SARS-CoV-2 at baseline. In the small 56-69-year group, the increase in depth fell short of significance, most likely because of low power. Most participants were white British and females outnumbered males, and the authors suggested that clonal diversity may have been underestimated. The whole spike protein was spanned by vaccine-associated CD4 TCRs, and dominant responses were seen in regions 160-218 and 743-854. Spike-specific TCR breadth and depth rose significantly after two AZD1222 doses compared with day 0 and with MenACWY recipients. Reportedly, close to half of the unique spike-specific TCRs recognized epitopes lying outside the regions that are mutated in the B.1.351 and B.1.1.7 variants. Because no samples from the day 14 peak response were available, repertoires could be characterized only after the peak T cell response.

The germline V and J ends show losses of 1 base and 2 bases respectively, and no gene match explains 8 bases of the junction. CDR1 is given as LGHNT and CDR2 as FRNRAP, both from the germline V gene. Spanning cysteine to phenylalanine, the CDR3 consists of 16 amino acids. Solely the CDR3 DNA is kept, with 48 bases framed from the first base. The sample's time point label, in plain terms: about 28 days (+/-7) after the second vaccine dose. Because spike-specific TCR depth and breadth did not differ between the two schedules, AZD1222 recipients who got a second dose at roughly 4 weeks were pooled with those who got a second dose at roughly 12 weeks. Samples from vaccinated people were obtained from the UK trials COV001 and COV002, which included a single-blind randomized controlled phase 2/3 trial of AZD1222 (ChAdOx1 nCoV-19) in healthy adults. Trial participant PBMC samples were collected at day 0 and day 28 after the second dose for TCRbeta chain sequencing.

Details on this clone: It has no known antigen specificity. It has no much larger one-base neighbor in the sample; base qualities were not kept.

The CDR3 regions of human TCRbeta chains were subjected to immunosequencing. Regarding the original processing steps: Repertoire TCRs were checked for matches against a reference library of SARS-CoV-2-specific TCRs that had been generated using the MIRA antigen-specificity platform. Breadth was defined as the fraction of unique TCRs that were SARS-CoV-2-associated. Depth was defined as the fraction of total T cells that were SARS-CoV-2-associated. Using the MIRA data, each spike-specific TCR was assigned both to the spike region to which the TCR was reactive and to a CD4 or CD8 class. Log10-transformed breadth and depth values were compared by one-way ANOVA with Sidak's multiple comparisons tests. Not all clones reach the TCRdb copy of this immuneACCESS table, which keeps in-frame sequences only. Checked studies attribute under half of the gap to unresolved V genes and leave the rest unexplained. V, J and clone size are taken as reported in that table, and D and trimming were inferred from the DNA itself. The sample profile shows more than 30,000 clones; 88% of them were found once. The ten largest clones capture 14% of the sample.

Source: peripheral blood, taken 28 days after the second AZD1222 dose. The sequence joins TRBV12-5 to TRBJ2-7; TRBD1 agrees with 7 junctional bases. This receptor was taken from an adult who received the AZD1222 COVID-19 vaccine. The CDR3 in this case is CASGLGRQGNPYEQYF. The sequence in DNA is TGTGCTAGTGGTTTGGGGCGACAGGGCAACCCCTACGAGCAGTACTTC.